This entry lists 19 T cell receptor beta chains sequenced from one sample in a study of blood T cell repertoires in COVID-19. Assay used: immunoSEQ multiplex PCR; TCRdb lists only in-frame clones, some missing. Counted here are about 410,000 clones, about 88% occurring once; the ten biggest clones make up 1.5% to 1.9%. The sequenced sample consisted of peripheral blood. The receptor source for this set is a woman in her forties with COVID-19, enrolled during active disease.

The V gene is TRBV5-8, the J gene TRBJ1-1, with D possibly TRBD1 on 6 matching bases. Trimming cost V 0 bases and J 5 bases, with 11 bases left between them. The CDR3 runs 14 residues. In germline, CDR1 is SGHTS, CDR2 YDEGEE. The CDR3 DNA follows: TGTGCCAGCAGCTTGGAGGGGGAAGGGACTGAAGCTTTCTTT. Translation gives CASSLEGEGTEAFF.

This clone was found a few times. The chain has TRBV7-9 and TRBJ2-7; 8 nucleotides agree with TRBD1. The CDR3 is made up of 15 amino acids. Germline CDR1 is SEHNR and CDR2 is FQNEAQ (reference sequence). Trimming cost V 6 bases and J 0 bases; bases outside gene matches: 7. The CDR3 region is CASRGGRGPSYEQYF. DNA for the CDR3: TGTGCCAGCAGGGGGGGCAGGGGGCCCTCCTACGAGCAGTACTTC.

The chain carries TRBV2 and TRBJ1-1; D gene ambiguous. V was trimmed by 1 base and J by 0 bases, leaving 6 bases between them. The CDR3 sequence is 14 residues long. Germline V gene lookup returns CDR1 SNHLY and CDR2 FYNNEI. The CDR3: CASSEGRMNTEAFF. The CDR3 DNA follows: TGTGCCAGCAGTGAAGGGCGGATGAACACTGAAGCTTTCTTT. The whole variable domain, remainder taken from reference TRBV2 and TRBJ1-1, is EPEVTQTPSHQVTQMGQEVILRCVPISNHLYFYWYRQILGQKVEFLVSFYNNEISEKSEIFDDQFSVERPDGSNFTLKIRSTKLEDSAMYFCASSEGRMNTEAFFGQGTRLTVV.

The chain combines TRBV28 with TRBJ2-1; 7 bases match TRBD2. Germline values: CDR1 MDHEN, CDR2 SYDVKM. CDR3 length: 15 residues. Trimming at V came to 8 bases and at J to 0 bases, leaving 7 bases not matched to a gene. CDR3 amino acids: CASATGGSSYNEQFF. The CDR3 coding sequence is TGTGCCAGCGCCACCGGCGGGAGCTCCTACAATGAGCAGTTCTTC.

CDR3 residues: CASSQLQQGRIEKLFF. The CDR3 DNA reads as TGCGCCAGCAGTCAACTACAACAGGGACGGATTGAAAAACTGTTTTTT. This sequence joins TRBV23-1 and TRBJ1-4; weak D call: TRBD1 (6 bases). TRBV23-1 qualifies as an ORF whose function is uncertain. V lost 2 bases and J lost 7, with 17 bases in between. The CDR3 runs 16 residues.

The V gene is TRBV20-1, the J gene TRBJ1-1; 8 bases fit TRBD1. V shed 3 bases and J 11 bases; nucleotides not matched to a gene: 5. In germline, CDR1 is DFQATT, CDR2 SNEGSKA (reference sequence). The CDR3 contains 11 residues. CDR3 in amino acids: CSARTTGDAFF. The CDR3 nucleotides are TGCAGTGCTAGGACGACAGGGGACGCTTTCTTT.

The chain combines TRBV5-1 with TRBJ2-2, with D possibly being TRBD1 (6 bases). The CDR3 is 16 amino acids. Trimming pared 5 bases from V and 0 bases from J, leaving 14 bases between. Germline-derived CDR1 and CDR2 are SGHRS and YFSETQ. In DNA form, the CDR3 reads TGCGCCAGCAGTCAGGGGACCCGTGCGAACACCGGGGAGCTGTTTTTT. Its translation is CASSQGTRANTGELFF.

The chain joins TRBV2 to TRBJ1-2, with D possibly being TRBD1 (6 bases). There are 14 residues in the CDR3. V shed 7 bases and J shed 8 bases, with 20 bases lying between them. Germline-derived CDR1 and CDR2 are SNHLY and FYNNEI. Here the CDR3 reads CASTQPGGSMGYTF. As DNA, the CDR3 is TGTGCCAGCACCCAACCGGGGGGCTCTATGGGCTACACCTTC. The whole variable domain, filled in from reference TRBV2 and TRBJ1-2, reads EPEVTQTPSHQVTQMGQEVILRCVPISNHLYFYWYRQILGQKVEFLVSFYNNEISEKSEIFDDQFSVERPDGSNFTLKIRSTKLEDSAMYFCASTQPGGSMGYTFGSGTRLTVV.

The V gene is TRBV28, the J gene TRBJ2-7, with 9 nucleotides matching TRBD1. Germline V gene data show CDR1 as MDHEN and CDR2 as SYDVKM. The ends lost 6 bases at V and 8 bases at J; junction bases unmatched: 5. The CDR3 is made up of 12 amino acids. CDR3 sequence reads: CASRFDRGKQYF. In DNA, the CDR3 is TGTGCCAGCAGATTTGACAGGGGGAAGCAGTACTTC.

This clone was seen just once. The chain joins TRBV7-8 to TRBJ2-5; no reliable D call. The CDR3 totals 14 residues. V lost 2 bases and J lost 2, with 9 bases in between. Looked up from germline, CDR1 is SGHVS and CDR2 is FQNEAQ. The CDR3 DNA sequence: TGTGCCAGCAGCTTAACGACTTTTCAAGAGACCCAGTACTTC. It yields the protein CASSLTTFQETQYF.

This chain joins TRBV5-5 and TRBJ1-2; D may be TRBD1 (5 bases). Germline CDR1 reads SGHKS; CDR2 reads YYEKEE (reference sequence). This CDR3 spans 14 amino acids. The V end was cut by 0 bases, the J end by 7 bases, with 13 bases between. The CDR3 DNA follows: TGTGCCAGCAGCTTGGTCTCGGCGCAGGGTGGCTACACCTTC. Translation gives CASSLVSAQGGYTF.

The genes are TRBV11-3 and TRBJ2-2; 7 bases are a match to TRBD2. The CDR3 has 18 residues. The V gene's germline CDR1 is SGHNT and CDR2 YENEEA. J lost 6 bases, V lost 1 base, and 14 bases had no gene match. CDR3 sequence (DNA): TGTGCCAGCAGCTTAGGAGGGAGCGGGATAAGTGTGGCCGGGGAGCTGTTTTTT. Protein: CASSLGGSGISVAGELFF.

The V gene is TRBV27, the J gene TRBJ2-1; 9 positions agree with TRBD1. CDR1 is MNHEY, CDR2 SMNVEV, per germline (reference sequence). This CDR3 comprises 15 residues. The trim removed 5 bases at V and 3 bases at J, leaving 5 bases unmatched. Here the CDR3 reads CASSLPDRGYNEQFF. The CDR3 DNA sequence: TGTGCCAGCAGTCTACCGGACAGGGGCTACAATGAGCAGTTCTTC.

This chain joins TRBV7-2 and TRBJ2-1; 7 bases are a match to TRBD1. Trimming at V came to 4 bases and at J to 5 bases, leaving 2 bases not matched to a gene. The CDR3 length is 13 residues. Germline loops: CDR1 SGHTA, CDR2 FQGNSA. The CDR3 is CASSSTGDNEQFF. CDR3 DNA sequence: TGTGCCAGCAGCTCCACAGGGGACAATGAGCAGTTCTTC.

The chain recombines TRBV2 with TRBJ1-1; 7 nucleotides match TRBD1. Germline V gene sequence: CDR1 SNHLY, CDR2 FYNNEI. There are 11 residues in the CDR3. Trimming at V came to 7 bases and at J to 12 bases, leaving 8 bases not matched to a gene. CDR3 in amino acids: CASILTGTTFF. CDR3 nucleotides: TGTGCCAGCATCTTGACAGGGACGACTTTCTTT.

The chain combines TRBV4-2 with TRBJ1-5, with 8 bases matching TRBD1. This CDR3 has 17 amino acids. V lost 0 bases, J lost 7 bases, and 11 bases stayed unmatched. In germline, CDR1 is LGHNA, CDR2 YNFKEQ. Written as DNA, the CDR3 is TGTGCCAGCAGCCAAGATCAGGACAGGGCACGGAGCCAGCCCCAGCATTTT. It yields the protein CASSQDQDRARSQPQHF.

The sample holds a few counts of this clone. This chain uses TRBV7-2 with TRBJ1-2; a possible D gene is TRBD1 (5 bases). This CDR3 has 14 amino acids. CDR1 is SGHTA, CDR2 FQGNSA, per germline. The V end lost 5 bases, the J end lost 4 bases, and 14 bases lay between the germline ends. CDR3 in amino acids: CASSLVQGVYGYTF. The CDR3, as DNA: TGTGCCAGCAGCCTCGTACAAGGGGTCTATGGCTACACCTTC.

Here the CDR3 DNA reads TGCGCCAGCAGCCATTTTTCCGCCGGGACTGAGACCTACGAGCAGTACTTC. Protein: CASSHFSAGTETYEQYF. V is TRBV4-3 and J is TRBJ2-7, with a tentative D call TRBD2 (6 bases). V dropped 3 bases and J dropped 2 bases, with 20 bases sitting between them. This CDR3 is 17 amino acids long. Germline CDR1 reads LGHNA; CDR2 reads YSLEER.

The gene calls are TRBV6-2 or TRBV6-3 and TRBJ2-1; 7 bases agree with TRBD2. The CDR3 length is 15 residues. Germline assignment: CDR1 MNHEY and CDR2 SVGEGT. V lost 5 bases to trimming and J lost 0 bases; unmatched junction nucleotides: 4. Written as DNA, the CDR3 is TGTGCCAGCAGTCGGGACTATCACTCCTACAATGAGCAGTTCTTC. This gives the protein CASSRDYHSYNEQFF.